The sequence of this T cell receptor beta chain was determined in a study of blood T cell repertoires in COVID-19. Study-level background: T cells, B-cell-depleted T cells, or PBMCs provided the cDNA or gDNA that served as material.

The CDR3 is 13 residues long. V was shortened by 2 bases and J by 4 bases, with 8 bases between the two germline ends. Germline loops: CDR1 SGHAT, CDR2 FQNNGV. Clones were read by immunoSEQ multiplex PCR, and TCRdb kept only the in-frame ones, dropping some. The sample contains about 210,000 clones, 80% to 90% of which appear only once. The participants were between about 18 and 90 years old and came from 24 US areas. This chain connects TRBV11-2 to TRBJ1-2, with a possible D match to TRBD1 (5 bases). The source material was PBMCs or T cells enriched from blood (not recorded which). This TCR was sampled from a woman in her 40s with acute COVID-19. In nucleotides, the CDR3 is TGTGCCAGCAGCTTATCCGGGGGCTATGGCTACACCTTC. This gives the protein CASSLSGGYGYTF.